This is a list of T cell receptor beta chains from one sample in a study of cytomegalovirus exposure and HLA in healthy donors. Clones were read by immunoSEQ multiplex PCR, and TCRdb kept only the in-frame ones, dropping some. Of roughly 170,000 clones in the sample, around 83% were seen once. Sequencing was performed on PBMCs. The receptors derive from a girl aged 2 to 10 in good health and CMV-seropositive. The CDR3 runs from the conserved cysteine through the conserved F or W. A D gene is named only where the DNA matches it firmly. Part of the rows lack a size; the others show once, few, many or a class for expanded clones.

v_gene	j_gene	d_gene	abundance	CDR3aa	CDR3nt
TRBV30	TRBJ1-5	.	.	CAWRHSGRGRNQPQHF	TGTGCCTGGAGGCACTCAGGACGGGGGAGGAATCAGCCCCAGCATTTT
TRBV28	TRBJ1-1	.	.	CASSLWQGGSEAFF	TGTGCCAGCAGTTTATGGCAGGGTGGTTCTGAAGCTTTCTTT
TRBV19	TRBJ1-5	.	once	CASSILQGNQPQHF	TGTGCCAGTAGTATCCTACAGGGCAATCAGCCCCAGCATTTT
TRBV9	TRBJ2-6	TRBD1	.	CASSVTDRVSSGANVLTF	TGTGCCAGCAGCGTCACGGACAGGGTTTCATCTGGGGCCAACGTCCTGACTTTC
TRBV19	TRBJ1-2	.	once	CASSSRGYGYTF	TGTGCCAGTAGTAGTCGCGGGTATGGCTACACCTTC
TRBV6-1	TRBJ2-3	TRBD1	.	CAGQTGYTDTQYF	TGTGCCGGGCAGACAGGGTACACAGATACGCAGTATTTT
TRBV18	TRBJ1-3	.	.	CASSIRQISGNTIYF	TGTGCCAGCTCAATTAGACAGATCTCTGGAAACACCATATATTTT
TRBV2	TRBJ2-2	TRBD2	.	CASRASGALTGELFF	TGTGCCAGCAGGGCTAGCGGGGCCCTCACCGGGGAGCTGTTTTTT
TRBV9	TRBJ1-2	TRBD1	.	CASSVLGTGGYTF	TGTGCCAGCAGCGTCCTGGGGACAGGGGGCTACACCTTC
TRBV7-8	TRBJ1-5	.	.	CASSSHSGSGWGRNQPQHF	TGTGCCAGCAGCTCCCACTCGGGGTCAGGGTGGGGGCGCAATCAGCCCCAGCATTTT
TRBV19	TRBJ1-2	TRBD1	.	CASSSPGGGYGYTF	TGTGCCAGTAGTTCCCCAGGGGGCGGTTATGGCTACACCTTC
TRBV5-1	TRBJ1-2	.	.	CASSLFDSPNYGYTF	TGCGCCAGCAGCTTATTTGACAGTCCGAACTATGGCTACACCTTC
TRBV6-5	TRBJ2-7	TRBD2	.	CASSVQLAGGEQYF	TGTGCCAGCAGTGTTCAACTAGCGGGGGGTGAGCAGTACTTC
TRBV2	TRBJ1-4	TRBD1	few	CASSGDRGSNEKLFF	TGTGCCAGCAGTGGGGACAGGGGGTCTAATGAAAAACTGTTTTTT
TRBV2	TRBJ1-5	.	.	CASSEQQNQPQHF	TGTGCCAGCAGTGAACAACAGAATCAGCCCCAGCATTTT
TRBV7-8	TRBJ2-5	TRBD2	.	CASSQLAGQETQYF	TGTGCCAGCAGCCAGCTAGCGGGACAAGAGACCCAGTACTTC
TRBV6-1	TRBJ2-7	TRBD2	few	CAAGLAIYEQYF	TGTGCCGCGGGACTAGCGATCTACGAGCAGTACTTC
TRBV19	TRBJ2-2	TRBD2	once	CASTPSGRATGELFF	TGTGCCAGTACTCCTAGCGGGAGGGCGACCGGGGAGCTGTTTTTT
TRBV10-3	TRBJ1-2	TRBD1	once	CAITGGYGYTF	TGTGCCATTACAGGGGGCTATGGCTACACCTTC
TRBV7-9	TRBJ2-7	.	.	CASGAGGYEQYF	TGTGCCAGCGGAGCGGGTGGCTACGAGCAGTACTTC
TRBV2	TRBJ2-5	.	.	CASSEAHEKEQYF	TGTGCCAGCAGTGAAGCACATGAAAAGGAGCAGTACTTC
TRBV27	TRBJ2-5	.	once	CASSSDIEETQYF	TGTGCCAGCAGTTCGGACATCGAAGAGACCCAGTACTTC
TRBV7-8	TRBJ2-6	.	.	CASSLTGSAGANVLTF	TGTGCCAGCAGCCTAACAGGGAGCGCTGGGGCCAACGTCCTGACTTTC
TRBV12-5	TRBJ1-5	TRBD1	.	CASGPKDRSNQPQHF	TGTGCTAGTGGCCCCAAGGACAGGAGCAATCAGCCCCAGCATTTT
TRBV7-8	TRBJ1-2	TRBD1	.	CASSEGDRLVSDGYTF	TGTGCCAGCAGCGAGGGGGACAGGCTTGTGAGTGATGGCTACACCTTC
TRBV5-1	TRBJ1-2	TRBD1	.	CASSPTGTGTNYGYTF	TGCGCCAGCAGCCCCACCGGGACAGGGACAAACTATGGCTACACCTTC
TRBV19	TRBJ1-1	.	once	CASSPDTDDTEAFF	TGTGCCAGTAGTCCCGACACGGATGACACTGAAGCTTTCTTT
TRBV6-1	TRBJ2-7	TRBD1	.	CASSVRQGAYEQYF	TGTGCCAGCAGTGTTCGACAGGGAGCGTACGAGCAGTACTTC
TRBV5-1	TRBJ1-2	TRBD1	.	CASSDTTGGYGYTF	TGCGCCAGCAGCGATACAACAGGGGGCTATGGCTACACCTTC
TRBV6-1	TRBJ2-7	.	.	CASYGSSYEQYF	TGTGCCAGCTACGGTAGTTCCTACGAGCAGTACTTC
TRBV9	TRBJ1-2	.	.	CASSPTGTDGYTF	TGTGCCAGCAGCCCTACAGGGACGGATGGCTACACCTTC
TRBV6-5	TRBJ2-3	TRBD2	.	CASSQLAGEDTQYF	TGTGCCAGCAGCCAACTAGCGGGAGAGGATACGCAGTATTTT
TRBV5-5	TRBJ1-1	.	once	CASSLVPGEFSEAFF	TGTGCCAGCAGCTTGGTCCCAGGGGAATTCTCTGAAGCTTTCTTT
TRBV28	TRBJ2-1	TRBD2	.	CASSPYNDPQIAGGPSEQFF	TGTGCCAGCAGTCCGTACAACGATCCTCAGATAGCGGGAGGGCCGAGTGAGCAGTTCTTC
TRBV18	TRBJ1-1	.	.	CASSPGLAEKAFF	TGTGCCAGCTCACCAGGGCTTGCCGAAAAAGCTTTCTTT
TRBV5-1	TRBJ2-1	TRBD2	.	CASSLERGGAYNEQFF	TGCGCCAGCAGCCTGGAGCGGGGGGGCGCCTACAATGAGCAGTTCTTC
TRBV4-1	TRBJ2-3	TRBD2	.	CASSQETSGGLGGTDTQYF	TGCGCCAGCAGCCAAGAGACTAGCGGGGGGCTAGGGGGCACAGATACGCAGTATTTT
TRBV19	TRBJ1-5	.	.	CASSSDSQPQHF	TGTGCCAGTAGTTCGGACAGTCAGCCCCAGCATTTT